The T cell receptor (beta chain) described here comes from a study of shared clonotypes between healthy human individuals. Study-wide results and limits: Naive subsets usually exceeded memory subsets in estimated richness.

As to this clone: Antigen specificity is unknown. Other DNA sequences in this specimen translate into the identical CDR3.

Investigators spread the genomic DNA of each subset evenly over several immunoSEQ plates. As originally analysed: As immunoSEQ supplied junction-only sequences (without quality scores), filtering differed. Using immunoSEQ multiplex PCR, the repertoire was profiled, and TCRdb retains in-frame clones only, with some absent. The V and J calls and clone size come from that table; D and trimming were worked out from the DNA. The repertoire holds 2.3 million or so clones, with 80% to 95% as singletons. V was cut by 0 bases and J by 0 bases, with 6 bases left in between. Germline values: CDR1 SGHTA, CDR2 FQGTGA. This CDR3 region has 15 residues.

The V and J genes are TRBV7-3 and TRBJ2-1; no definite D call. Material for sequencing was naive CD4+ T cells from PBMCs. Subset here: CD45RA+ positively selected. This clonotype originated in a man between 18 and 35 years old in good health. Some clones in this sample may be carry-over from other donors' samples. The CDR3: CASSLTGGSYNEQFF. The CDR3 region has the DNA TGTGCCAGCAGCTTAACGGGCGGCTCCTACAATGAGCAGTTCTTC.